Presented here are 10 T cell receptor beta chains from one specimen sequenced in a study of blood T cell repertoires in COVID-19. Using immunoSEQ multiplex PCR, the repertoire was profiled, and TCRdb retains in-frame clones only, with some absent. The table has more than 85,000 clones, 60% to 85% seen once. The sequenced sample consisted of peripheral blood. The receptors here all came from a human donor in a cohort sampled during active or convalescent COVID-19.

In the case of this clone: The same CDR3 also results from other DNA sequences found in this sample. This chain joins TRBV6-5 and TRBJ1-6; D is unclear. Trimming cost V 2 bases and J 9 bases, with 11 bases left between them. This CDR3 spans 14 amino acids. Germline V CDR1 and CDR2: MNHEY, SVGAGI. The CDR3 sequence is CASSYGRRGSPLHF. The CDR3 DNA reads TGTGCCAGCAGTTACGGGAGGAGAGGTTCACCCCTCCACTTT.

The chain is built from TRBV6-2 or TRBV6-3 and TRBJ2-1, with 11 bases aligning to TRBD1. V shed 5 bases, J shed 4 bases, and the junction held 7 bases outside the gene matches. The CDR3 is made up of 16 amino acids. Germline CDR1 MNHEY, CDR2 SVGEGT. CDR3 in DNA: TGTGCCAGCAGTGCGACCGGGACAGGGGGTTACAATGAGCAGTTCTTC. It encodes CASSATGTGGYNEQFF.

CDR3 residues: CASSWRLAGVNEQFF. In DNA, the CDR3 is TGTGCCAGCAGTTGGAGACTAGCGGGAGTCAATGAGCAGTTCTTC. The chain is built from TRBV6-5 and TRBJ2-1; the match to TRBD2 covers 12 bases. Trimming took 4 bases from V and 6 from J; bases not matched to a gene: 4. CDR3 length: 15 residues. The germline V gene has CDR1 MNHEY and CDR2 SVGAGI.

This clone was found a few times. This chain uses TRBV19 with TRBJ1-2; TRBD1 matches 8 bases. With 7 bases clipped from V and 3 bases from J, the junction kept 13 bases outside the gene matches. The CDR3 spans 16 residues. Germline V gene sequence: CDR1 LNHDA, CDR2 SQIVND (reference sequence). The CDR3 spells CASTYDRGLPYYGYTF. In DNA, the CDR3 is TGTGCCAGTACCTATGACAGGGGTCTTCCTTACTATGGCTACACCTTC.

The V call is TRBV6-2 or TRBV6-3, the J call TRBJ2-2, with a weak D call TRBD2 (6 bases). V lost 8 bases to trimming and J lost 0 bases, with 10 bases between them. Germline V gives CDR1 MNHEY, CDR2 SVGEGT. CDR3 length: 14 residues. CDR3 in DNA: TGTGCCAGCCGCCGCGGGGCGAACACCGGGGAGCTGTTTTTT. Residues: CASRRGANTGELFF.

As regards this clone: A much larger clone sits a single nucleotide away, making a read error possible. This chain uses TRBV6-5 with TRBJ1-1, with a weak D call TRBD1 (5 bases). CDR3 length equals 11 residues. V lost 6 bases to trimming and J lost 4 bases, with 6 bases between them. Germline values: CDR1 MNHEY, CDR2 SVGAGI. The CDR3 sequence: CASRGGTEAFF. In DNA, the CDR3 is TGTGCCAGCAGGGGGGGCACTGAAGCTTTCTTT.

This rearrangement joins TRBV6-1 to TRBJ1-4; 8 bases are a match to TRBD1. The CDR3 contains 13 residues. Germline loops: CDR1 MNHNS, CDR2 SASEGT. The trim removed 2 bases at V and 8 bases at J, leaving 1 base unmatched. This CDR3 reads CASSEPGGEKLFF. The CDR3 DNA follows: TGTGCCAGCAGTGAACCAGGGGGCGAAAAACTGTTTTTT.

The chain has TRBV5-1 and TRBJ1-3; D is unresolved. Trimming stripped 3 bases from V and 1 base from J, with 14 bases between. Germline-derived CDR1 and CDR2 are SGHRS and YFSETQ. CDR3 length: 16 residues. CDR3 DNA sequence: TGCGCCAGCAGCTCCGATCTAGGAAGATCTGGAAACACCATATATTTT. As protein: CASSSDLGRSGNTIYF. Looking up the rest from reference TRBV5-1 and TRBJ1-3 gives the full variable domain: KAGVTQTPRYLIKTRGQQVTLSCSPISGHRSVSWYQQTPGQGLQFLFEYFSETQRNKGNFPGRFSGRQFSNSRSEMNVSTLELGDSALYLCASSSDLGRSGNTIYFGEGSWLTVV.

The gene calls are TRBV18 and TRBJ2-5, with 11 nucleotides matching TRBD2. This CDR3 has 15 amino acids. The germline V gene encodes CDR1 KGHSH and CDR2 LQKENI. The J segment lost 3 bases and the V segment lost 1 base, leaving 1 base of the junction unmatched. The CDR3 loop is CASSPQGLAEETQYF. DNA of the CDR3: TGTGCCAGCTCACCACAGGGACTAGCGGAAGAGACCCAGTACTTC.

The CDR3 DNA is TGTGCCAGCAGCCGACCGACTAGCGGGCGATACGAGCAGTACTTC. It encodes CASSRPTSGRYEQYF. The chain has TRBV13 and TRBJ2-7; 10 nucleotides line up with TRBD2. Germline V lookup: CDR1 PRHDT, CDR2 FYEKMQ (reference sequence). Trimming took 5 bases from V and 4 from J; bases not matched to a gene: 8. This CDR3 has 15 amino acids.